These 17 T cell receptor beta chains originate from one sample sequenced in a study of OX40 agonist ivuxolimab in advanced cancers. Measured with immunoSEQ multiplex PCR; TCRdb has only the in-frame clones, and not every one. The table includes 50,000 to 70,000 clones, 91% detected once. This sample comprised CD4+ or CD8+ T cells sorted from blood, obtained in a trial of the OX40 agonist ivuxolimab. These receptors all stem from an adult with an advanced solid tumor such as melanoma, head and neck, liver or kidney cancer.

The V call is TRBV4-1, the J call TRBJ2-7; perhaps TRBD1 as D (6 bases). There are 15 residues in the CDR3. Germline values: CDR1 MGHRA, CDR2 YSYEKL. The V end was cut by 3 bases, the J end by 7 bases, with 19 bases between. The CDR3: CASSQLTGTAFEQYF. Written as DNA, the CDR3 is TGCGCCAGCAGCCAGCTAACAGGGACCGCGTTTGAGCAGTACTTC.

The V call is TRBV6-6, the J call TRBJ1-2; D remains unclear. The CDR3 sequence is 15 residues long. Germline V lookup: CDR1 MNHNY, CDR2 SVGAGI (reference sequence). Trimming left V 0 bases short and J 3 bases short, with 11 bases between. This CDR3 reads CASSYSSSSHYGYTF. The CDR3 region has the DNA TGTGCCAGCAGTTACTCTTCCAGCTCACACTATGGCTACACCTTC.

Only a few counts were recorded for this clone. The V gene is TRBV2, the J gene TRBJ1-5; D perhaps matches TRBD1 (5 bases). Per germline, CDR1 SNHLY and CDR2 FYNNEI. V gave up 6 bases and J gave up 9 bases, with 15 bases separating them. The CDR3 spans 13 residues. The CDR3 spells CASSEGRDGPQHF. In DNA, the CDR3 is TGTGCCAGCAGCGAGGGGCGGGACGGGCCCCAGCATTTT.

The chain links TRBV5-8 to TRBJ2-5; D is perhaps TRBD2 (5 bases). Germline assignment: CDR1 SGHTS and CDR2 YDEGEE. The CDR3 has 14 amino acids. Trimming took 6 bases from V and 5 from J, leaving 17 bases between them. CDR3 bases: TGTGCCAGCACGCGGTGGGAGAGGTTGGAGACCCAGTACTTC. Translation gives CASTRWERLETQYF.

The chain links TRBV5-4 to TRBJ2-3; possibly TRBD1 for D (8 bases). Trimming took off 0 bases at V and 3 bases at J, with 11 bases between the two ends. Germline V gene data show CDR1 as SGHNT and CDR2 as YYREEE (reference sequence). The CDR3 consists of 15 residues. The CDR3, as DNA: TGTGCCAGCAGCTTGGACAGGGGGGGGACAGATACGCAGTATTTT. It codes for CASSLDRGGTDTQYF.

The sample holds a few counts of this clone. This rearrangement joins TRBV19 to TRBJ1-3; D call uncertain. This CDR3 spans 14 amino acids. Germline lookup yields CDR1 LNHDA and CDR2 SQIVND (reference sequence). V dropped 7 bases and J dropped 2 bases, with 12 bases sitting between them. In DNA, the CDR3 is TGTGCCAGTACCCCCCGGGATGCTGGAAACACCATATATTTT. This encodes CASTPRDAGNTIYF.

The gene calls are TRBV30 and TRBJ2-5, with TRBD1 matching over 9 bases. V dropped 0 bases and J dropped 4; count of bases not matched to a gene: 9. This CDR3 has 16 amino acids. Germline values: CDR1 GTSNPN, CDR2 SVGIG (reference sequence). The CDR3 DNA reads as TGTGCCTGGAGTGTACGAGGACAGGGGCGGGGAGAGACCCAGTACTTC. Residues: CAWSVRGQGRGETQYF.

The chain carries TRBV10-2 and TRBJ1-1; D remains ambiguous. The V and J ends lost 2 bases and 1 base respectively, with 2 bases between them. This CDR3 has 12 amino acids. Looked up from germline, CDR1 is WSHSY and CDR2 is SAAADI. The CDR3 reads CASSEGNTEAFF. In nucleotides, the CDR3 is TGCGCCAGCAGTGAGGGGAACACTGAAGCTTTCTTT.

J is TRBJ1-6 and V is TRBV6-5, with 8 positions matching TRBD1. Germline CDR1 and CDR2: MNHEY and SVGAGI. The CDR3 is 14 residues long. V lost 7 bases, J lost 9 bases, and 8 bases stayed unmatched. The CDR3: CASNDRGWGSPLHF. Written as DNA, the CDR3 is TGTGCCAGCAACGACAGGGGTTGGGGTTCACCCCTCCACTTT.

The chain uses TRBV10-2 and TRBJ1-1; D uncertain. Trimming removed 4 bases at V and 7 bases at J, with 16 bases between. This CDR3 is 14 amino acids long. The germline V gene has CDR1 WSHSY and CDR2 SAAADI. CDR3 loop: CASSGDSPVSEAFF. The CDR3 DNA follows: TGCGCCAGCAGTGGGGATTCGCCAGTGAGTGAAGCTTTCTTT.

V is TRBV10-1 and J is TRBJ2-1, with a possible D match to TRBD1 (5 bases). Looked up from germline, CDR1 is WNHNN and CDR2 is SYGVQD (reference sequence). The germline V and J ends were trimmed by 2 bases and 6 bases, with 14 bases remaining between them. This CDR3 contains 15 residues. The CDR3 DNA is TGCGCCAGCAGTGAGAACATAGGGGTGGGCAATGAGCAGTTCTTC. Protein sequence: CASSENIGVGNEQFF.

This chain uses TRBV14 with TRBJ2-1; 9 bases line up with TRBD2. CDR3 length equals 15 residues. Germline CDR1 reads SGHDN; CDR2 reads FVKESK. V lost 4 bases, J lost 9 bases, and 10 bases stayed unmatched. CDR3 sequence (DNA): TGTGCCAGCAGCCCTCGGTTAATAGCGGGAGCTGAGCAGTTCTTC. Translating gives CASSPRLIAGAEQFF.

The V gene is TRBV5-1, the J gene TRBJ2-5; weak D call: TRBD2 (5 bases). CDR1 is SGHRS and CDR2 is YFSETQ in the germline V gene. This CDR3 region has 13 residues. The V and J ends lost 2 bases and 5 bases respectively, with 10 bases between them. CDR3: CASSFWERETQYF. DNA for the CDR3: TGCGCCAGCAGCTTCTGGGAGCGGGAGACCCAGTACTTC.

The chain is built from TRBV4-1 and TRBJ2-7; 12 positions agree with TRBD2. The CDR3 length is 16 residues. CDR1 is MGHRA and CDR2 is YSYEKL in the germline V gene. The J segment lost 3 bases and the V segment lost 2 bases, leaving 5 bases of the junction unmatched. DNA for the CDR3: TGCGCCAGCAGCCAAACCGGGACTAGCGGGCTCTACGAGCAGTACTTC. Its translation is CASSQTGTSGLYEQYF.

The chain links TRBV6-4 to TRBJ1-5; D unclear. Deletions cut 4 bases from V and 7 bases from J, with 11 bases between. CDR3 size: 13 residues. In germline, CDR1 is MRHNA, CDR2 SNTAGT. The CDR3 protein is CASSAGEGQPQHF. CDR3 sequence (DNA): TGTGCCAGCAGTGCAGGTGAAGGCCAGCCCCAGCATTTT.

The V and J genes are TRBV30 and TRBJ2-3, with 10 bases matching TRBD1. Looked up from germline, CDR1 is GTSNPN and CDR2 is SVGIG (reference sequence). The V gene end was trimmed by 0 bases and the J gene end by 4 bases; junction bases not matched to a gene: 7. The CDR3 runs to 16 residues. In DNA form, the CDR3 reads TGTGCCTGGAGTGTGGGGGGACAGGGGTCCGCAGATACGCAGTATTTT. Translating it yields CAWSVGGQGSADTQYF.

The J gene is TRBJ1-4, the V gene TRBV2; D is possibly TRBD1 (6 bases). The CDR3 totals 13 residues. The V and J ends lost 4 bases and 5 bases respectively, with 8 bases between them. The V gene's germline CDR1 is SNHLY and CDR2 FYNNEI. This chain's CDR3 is CASSGTANEKLFF. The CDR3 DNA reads TGTGCCAGCAGTGGGACAGCGAATGAAAAACTGTTTTTT.